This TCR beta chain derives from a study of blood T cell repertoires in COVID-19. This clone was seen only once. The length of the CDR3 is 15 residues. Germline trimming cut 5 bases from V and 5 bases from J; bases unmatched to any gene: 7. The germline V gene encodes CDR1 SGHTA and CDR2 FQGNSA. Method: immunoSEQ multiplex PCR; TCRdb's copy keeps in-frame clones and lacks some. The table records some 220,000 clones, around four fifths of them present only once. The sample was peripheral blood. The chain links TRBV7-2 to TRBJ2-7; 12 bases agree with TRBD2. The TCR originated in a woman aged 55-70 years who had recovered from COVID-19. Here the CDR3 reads CASSRTSGDIDEQYF. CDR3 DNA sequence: TGTGCCAGCAGCCGGACTAGCGGGGATATTGACGAGCAGTACTTC.